The 26 T cell receptor beta chains listed next were all sequenced from one sample in a study of OX40 agonist ivuxolimab in advanced cancers. Assay used: immunoSEQ multiplex PCR; TCRdb lists only in-frame clones, some missing. The sample has tens of thousands of clones; about 90% are singletons. The source material was CD4+ or CD8+ T cells sorted from blood, sampled in a trial of the OX40 agonist ivuxolimab. These receptors originate from an adult with an advanced solid tumor such as melanoma, head and neck, liver or kidney cancer.

This chain joins TRBV27 and TRBJ1-3; D not certain. Per the germline V gene, CDR1 is MNHEY and CDR2 is SMNVEV (reference sequence). The length of the CDR3 is 13 residues. V lost 2 bases to trimming and J lost 3 bases, with 5 bases between them. Here the CDR3 reads CASSLGRGNTIYF. The DNA for the CDR3 is TGTGCCAGCAGTTTAGGGCGTGGAAACACCATATATTTT.

V and J are TRBV7-2 and TRBJ2-1; D is unresolved. Trimming stripped 1 base from V and 3 bases from J, with 10 bases between. This CDR3 comprises 15 residues. CDR1 and CDR2 (germline): SGHTA, FQGNSA. CDR3 sequence reads: CASSLGPSRYNEQFF. CDR3 sequence (DNA): TGTGCCAGCAGCTTAGGTCCGAGCCGCTACAATGAGCAGTTCTTC.

This clone was counted a single time. The chain carries TRBV5-1 and TRBJ1-2; D uncertain. Deletions cut 0 bases from V and 8 bases from J, with 17 bases between. The CDR3 is 15 residues long. Germline assignment: CDR1 SGHRS and CDR2 YFSETQ. The CDR3 protein is CASSLAAGLPGGYTF. CDR3 in DNA: TGCGCCAGCAGCTTGGCGGCAGGTCTGCCGGGAGGCTACACCTTC.

This chain connects TRBV13 to TRBJ2-5, with TRBD2 identical over 9 bases. J gave up 2 bases and V 5 bases, and 9 bases lay outside the gene matches. The CDR3 is 16 amino acids. Per the germline V gene, CDR1 is PRHDT and CDR2 is FYEKMQ (reference sequence). The CDR3 nucleotides are TGTGCCAGCAGCCAACGACTAGCGGACATACAAGAGACCCAGTACTTC. The encoded protein is CASSQRLADIQETQYF.

The gene calls are TRBV6-5 and TRBJ2-7; the match to TRBD2 covers 7 bases. In germline, CDR1 is MNHEY, CDR2 SVGAGI. J lost 2 bases, V lost 10 bases, and 11 bases had no gene match. There are 14 residues in the CDR3. The CDR3 here is CAIRRSSGPYEQYF. In DNA form, the CDR3 reads TGTGCCATCCGAAGGTCTAGCGGTCCCTACGAGCAGTACTTC.

The CDR3 DNA reads as TGTGCCACGCTTCTCGGGGGGTCCGGTGAAAAACTGTTTTTT. It encodes CATLLGGSGEKLFF. This rearrangement joins TRBV6-6 to TRBJ1-4; D is perhaps TRBD1 (5 bases). CDR1 and CDR2 (germline): MNHNY, SVGAGI (reference sequence). The CDR3 spans 14 residues. Trimming shortened V by 10 bases and J by 7 bases, and 19 bases separated the two germline ends.

This chain joins TRBV13 and TRBJ2-3; 8 bases fit TRBD1. V trimming: 5 bases; J trimming: 3 bases; junction bases outside the gene matches: 7. The CDR3 is made up of 15 amino acids. The germline CDR1 and CDR2 sequences are PRHDT and FYEKMQ (reference sequence). Here the CDR3 DNA reads TGTGCCAGCAGCCTGAGGACAGGGTGGACAGATACGCAGTATTTT. Protein product: CASSLRTGWTDTQYF.

The V gene is TRBV5-1, the J gene TRBJ2-7; D may match TRBD1 or TRBD2 (5 bases each). Per germline, CDR1 SGHRS and CDR2 YFSETQ. V lost 1 base to trimming and J lost 0 bases, with 17 bases between them. The CDR3 spans 17 residues. The CDR3 DNA sequence: TGCGCCAGCAGCTTGTCGGGACCGAAGCTTAGCTCCTACGAGCAGTACTTC. It encodes CASSLSGPKLSSYEQYF.

V is TRBV5-4 and J is TRBJ2-7; D may be TRBD2 (5 bases). Looked up from germline, CDR1 is SGHNT and CDR2 is YYREEE (reference sequence). V was trimmed by 4 bases and J by 4 bases, leaving 12 bases between them. This CDR3 has 13 amino acids. CDR3: CASSPGLSYEQYF. The CDR3 bases are TGTGCCAGCAGCCCAGGACTCTCGTACGAGCAGTACTTC.

The chain employs TRBV19 and TRBJ2-6; weak D call: TRBD1 (6 bases). CDR3 length: 15 residues. The V gene lost 2 bases and the J gene lost 2 bases, with 7 bases spanning the gap. The V gene's germline CDR1 is LNHDA and CDR2 SQIVND (reference sequence). This CDR3 is CASSITGTGANVLTF. The CDR3 DNA reads TGTGCCAGTAGTATAACAGGGACTGGGGCCAACGTCCTGACTTTC. The variable domain in full, completed from reference TRBV19 and TRBJ2-6, reads DGGITQSPKYLFRKEGQNVTLSCEQNLNHDAMYWYRQDPGQGLRLIYYSQIVNDFQKGDIAEGYSVSREKKESFPLTVTSAQKNPTAFYLCASSITGTGANVLTFGAGSRLTVL.

The chain links TRBV10-2 to TRBJ2-1; 11 positions match TRBD1. V shed 2 bases and J 6 bases; nucleotides not matched to a gene: 3. The CDR3 contains 15 residues. Germline V gene data show CDR1 as WSHSY and CDR2 as SAAADI. This CDR3 is CASSEGTGGINEQFF. The CDR3 DNA is TGCGCCAGCAGTGAGGGGACAGGGGGGATCAATGAGCAGTTCTTC.

The chain combines TRBV28 with TRBJ1-1, with unresolved D. The V end lost 5 bases, the J end lost 7 bases, and 11 bases lay between the germline ends. This CDR3 has 12 residues. Germline CDR1 is MDHEN and CDR2 is SYDVKM. CDR3: CASSLIGGEAFF. DNA for the CDR3: TGTGCCAGCAGTCTAATCGGTGGTGAAGCTTTCTTT.

Note on this clone: Because it lacks the conserved phenylalanine or tryptophan at the end, this CDR3 is likely a read error. The chain joins TRBV28 to TRBJ2-7, with unresolved D. CDR1 is MDHEN and CDR2 is SYDVKM in the germline V gene. The V end lost 7 bases, the J end lost 4 bases, and 11 bases lay between the germline ends. The CDR3 totals 12 residues. This CDR3 is CASNRGEYEQYL. The CDR3 DNA follows: TGTGCCAGCAACCGCGGTGAGTACGAGCAGTACCTC.

The chain has TRBV30 and TRBJ2-1, with 8 nucleotides matching TRBD2. The CDR3 runs 15 residues. CDR1 GTSNPN and CDR2 SVGIG come from the germline V gene (reference sequence). J was trimmed by 5 bases and V by 3 bases; bases with no gene match: 9. Here the CDR3 reads CAWRQSGRSNNEQFF. In DNA, the CDR3 is TGTGCCTGGAGACAAAGCGGGAGAAGTAACAATGAGCAGTTCTTC.

This clone showed up just once. The V call is TRBV6-1, the J call TRBJ2-1; 10 bases are shared with TRBD2. Germline-derived CDR1 and CDR2 are MNHNS and SASEGT. With 7 bases clipped from V and 6 bases from J, the junction kept 3 bases outside the gene matches. The CDR3 covers 13 residues. The CDR3 bases are TGTGCCAGCAAGGTAGCGGGAGGCAATGAGCAGTTCTTC. Translated: CASKVAGGNEQFF.

The J gene is TRBJ2-1, the V gene TRBV11-3; D remains ambiguous. The CDR3 spans 15 residues. The germline V and J ends were trimmed by 5 bases and 0 bases, with 11 bases remaining between them. Germline CDR1 reads SGHNT; CDR2 reads YENEEA. In nucleotides, the CDR3 is TGTGCCAGCAGCCTGGCGATGAGCTCCTACAATGAGCAGTTCTTC. This sequence encodes CASSLAMSSYNEQFF.

V usage is TRBV19 and J usage is TRBJ1-5; D is undetermined. V dropped 0 bases and J dropped 6 bases, with 6 bases sitting between them. The CDR3 has 13 residues. Germline values: CDR1 LNHDA, CDR2 SQIVND (reference sequence). The CDR3 DNA follows: TGTGCCAGTAGTATAGATAGGGTTCAGCCCCAGCATTTT. Its translation is CASSIDRVQPQHF.

The chain couples TRBV5-1 to TRBJ1-4, with D uncertain. CDR1 and CDR2 (germline): SGHRS, YFSETQ. The CDR3 totals 16 residues. Trimming took off 0 bases at V and 8 bases at J, with 17 bases between the two ends. This CDR3 reads CASSLEWTRAGEKLFF. The CDR3 bases are TGCGCCAGCAGCTTGGAATGGACTCGGGCGGGAGAAAAACTGTTTTTT.

The chain joins TRBV6-1 to TRBJ2-5, with D perhaps TRBD1 or TRBD2 (5 bases each). The ends were cut back, 3 bases at V and 5 bases at J, with 13 bases in the middle. Looked up from germline, CDR1 is MNHNS and CDR2 is SASEGT. The CDR3 loop spans 14 amino acids. The DNA for the CDR3 is TGTGCCAGCAGTGAGTCGAGGGGAAGGGAGACCCAGTACTTC. Amino acid sequence: CASSESRGRETQYF.

The chain uses TRBV28 and TRBJ1-2; D perhaps matches TRBD1 (6 bases). Germline CDR1 MDHEN, CDR2 SYDVKM. The CDR3 covers 13 residues. Trimming stripped 3 bases from V and 8 bases from J, with 13 bases between. The CDR3 DNA is TGTGCCAGCAGTTTCCAGGGGCGAAGAGGCTACACCTTC. Its translation is CASSFQGRRGYTF.

CDR3 coding DNA: TGTGCCAGCAGCGTATCCGGGACAGGCAATCAGCCCCAGCATTTT. It is translated as CASSVSGTGNQPQHF. The gene calls are TRBV9 and TRBJ1-5, with TRBD1 matching 7 bases. Losses at the gene ends were 1 base for V and 2 bases for J; bases not matched to a gene: 3. Germline V gives CDR1 SGDLS, CDR2 YYNGEE. The CDR3 sequence is 15 residues long.

The CDR3 bases are TGTGCCAGCAGCCACTCAAGGGGGGCCTGGGAGCAGTTCTTC. It codes for CASSHSRGAWEQFF. The rearrangement joins TRBV7-6 to TRBJ2-1; D could derive from TRBD1 or TRBD2 (6 bases each). The CDR3 contains 14 residues. The ends were cut back, 5 bases at V and 10 bases at J, with 18 bases in the middle. Germline V gives CDR1 SGHVS, CDR2 FNYEAQ.

The V and J genes are TRBV6-1 and TRBJ2-5; TRBD1 or TRBD2 may be the D gene (5 bases each). This CDR3 comprises 14 residues. The germline gives CDR1 MNHNS, CDR2 SASEGT. Between the trimmed V and J ends, which lost 4 bases and 4 bases, there was a span of 13 bases. The CDR3 region is CASSGGPWSETQYF. CDR3 nucleotide sequence: TGTGCCAGCAGTGGGGGACCCTGGTCAGAGACCCAGTACTTC.

The chain employs TRBV5-1 and TRBJ1-1, with D hard to call. Trimming took off 0 bases at V and 6 bases at J, with 12 bases between the two ends. The CDR3 consists of 14 residues. From germline, CDR1 is SGHRS and CDR2 YFSETQ. The CDR3 DNA follows: TGCGCCAGCAGCTTGGAGGGAACCGGGGCTGAAGCTTTCTTT. Protein product: CASSLEGTGAEAFF.

The chain recombines TRBV6-1 with TRBJ1-6, with no clear D. This CDR3 is 13 amino acids long. Germline CDR1 reads MNHNS; CDR2 reads SASEGT. Trimming removed 0 bases at V and 10 bases at J, with 7 bases between. CDR3 in DNA: TGTGCCAGCAGTGAAGCGCTAGACTCACCCCTCCACTTT. Translation gives CASSEALDSPLHF.

The V gene is TRBV30, the J gene TRBJ2-3; 10 bases agree with TRBD2. J was trimmed by 2 bases and V by 3 bases; bases with no gene match: 8. Germline-derived CDR1 and CDR2 are GTSNPN and SVGIG (reference sequence). The CDR3 loop spans 16 amino acids. The DNA of the CDR3 is TGTGCCTGGAGCCAAGGACTAGCGGCCCTCACAGATACGCAGTATTTT. Residues: CAWSQGLAALTDTQYF.